These 5 T cell receptor beta chains were all obtained from the same sample, sequenced in a study of blood T cell dynamics during melanoma immunotherapy. Indicated time point: pre-treatment baseline. Only in-frame clones appear in the TCRdb table, and some are missing; sequencing was by immunoSEQ multiplex PCR. This table has 1,500 to 2,000 clones, around 80% appearing once. Here the sequenced sample was blood, taken from a patient treated with checkpoint blockade. The receptor set was obtained from a human donor with melanoma.

The rearrangement uses TRBV30 and TRBJ1-2; D not resolved. Germline CDR1 GTSNPN, CDR2 SVGIG (reference sequence). This CDR3 spans 11 amino acids. V lost 5 bases, J lost 4 bases, and 8 bases lay in between. CDR3 nucleotides: TGTGCCTGGTTGGAAGGCTATGGCTACACCTTC. This encodes CAWLEGYGYTF.

The chain employs TRBV11-2 and TRBJ1-1; D is undetermined. The CDR3 is made up of 13 amino acids. Germline values: CDR1 SGHAT, CDR2 FQNNGV. V dropped 0 bases and J dropped 4 bases, with 6 bases sitting between them. The CDR3 DNA is TGTGCCAGCAGCTTAGATCGGGGCACTGAAGCTTTCTTT. It translates to CASSLDRGTEAFF.

The chain is built from TRBV21-1 and TRBJ1-2; the table's TRBD1 call for D was not verified on the DNA. TRBV21-1 is assigned pseudogene status. The CDR3 consists of 14 residues. The CDR3 sequence is CASSNWGPNYGYTF. CDR3 nucleotide sequence: TGTGCCAGCAGCAATTGGGGGCCAAACTATGGCTACACCTTC.

V usage is TRBV27 and J usage is TRBJ2-7; D is ambiguous. The CDR3 spans 14 residues. Trimming shortened V by 0 bases and J by 4 bases, and 10 bases separated the two germline ends. CDR1 is MNHEY, CDR2 SMNVEV, per germline (reference sequence). The CDR3 spells CASSLSPLKYEQYF. CDR3 nucleotide sequence: TGTGCCAGCAGTTTATCCCCTCTCAAGTACGAGCAGTACTTC.

The V call is TRBV11-3, the J call TRBJ2-4; D gene uncertain. Germline V gene sequence: CDR1 SGHNT, CDR2 YENEEA. Trimming cost V 2 bases and J 0 bases, with 2 bases left between them. The CDR3 is made up of 13 amino acids. The CDR3 DNA sequence: TGTGCCAGCAGCTTACAAGCCAAAAACATTCAGTACTTC. Encoded protein: CASSLQAKNIQYF.